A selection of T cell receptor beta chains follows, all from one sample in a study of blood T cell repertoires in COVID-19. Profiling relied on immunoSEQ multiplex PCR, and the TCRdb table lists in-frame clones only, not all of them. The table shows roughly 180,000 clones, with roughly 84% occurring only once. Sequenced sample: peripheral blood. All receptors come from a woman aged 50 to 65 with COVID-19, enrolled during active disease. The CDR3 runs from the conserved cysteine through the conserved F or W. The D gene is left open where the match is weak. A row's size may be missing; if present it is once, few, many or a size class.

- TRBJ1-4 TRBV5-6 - CASSLRGTNEKLFF TGTGCCAGCAGCCTGCGGGGGACTAATGAAAAACTGTTTTTT
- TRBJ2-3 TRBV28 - CASSLVNPTDTQYF TGTGCCAGCAGTCTAGTTAACCCCACAGATACGCAGTATTTT
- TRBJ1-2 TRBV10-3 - CAIRGLTNYGYTF TGTGCCATCAGAGGACTGACTAACTATGGCTACACCTTC
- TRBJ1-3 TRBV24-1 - CATSDFPGNTIYF TGTGCCACCAGTGATTTCCCAGGAAACACCATATATTTT
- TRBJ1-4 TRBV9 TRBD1 CASSETGVTNEKLFF TGTGCCAGCAGCGAAACAGGGGTGACTAATGAAAAACTGTTTTTT
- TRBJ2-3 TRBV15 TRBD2 CATSGTPGLDTDTQYF TGTGCCACCAGCGGGACCCCGGGACTAGACACAGATACGCAGTATTTT
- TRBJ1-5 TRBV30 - CAWTDNFNQPQHF TGTGCCTGGACAGACAACTTCAATCAGCCCCAGCATTTT
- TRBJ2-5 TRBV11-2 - CASSLQAGETQYF TGTGCCAGCAGCTTACAGGCTGGAGAGACCCAGTACTTC
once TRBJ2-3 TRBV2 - CARRAPTDTQYF TGTGCCCGGAGGGCACCGACAGATACGCAGTATTTT
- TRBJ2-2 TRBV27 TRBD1 CASSLLGTGESGELFF TGTGCCAGCAGTTTACTCGGGACAGGGGAATCCGGGGAGCTGTTTTTT
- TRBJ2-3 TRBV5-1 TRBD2 CASMGGGAGADTQYF TGCGCCAGCATGGGCGGGGGGGCCGGTGCAGATACGCAGTATTTT
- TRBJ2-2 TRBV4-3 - CASSPRTDRTGELFF TGCGCCAGCAGCCCCCGGACAGACAGAACCGGGGAGCTGTTTTTT
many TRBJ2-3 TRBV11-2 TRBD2 CASSYLRTLAVADTQYF TGTGCCAGCAGCTACCTCCGGACACTAGCGGTTGCAGATACGCAGTATTTT
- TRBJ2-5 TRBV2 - CASVEQETQYF TGTGCCAGCGTGGAGCAAGAGACCCAGTACTTC
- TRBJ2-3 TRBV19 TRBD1 CASSRTGGTDTQYF TGTGCCAGTAGCCGGACAGGGGGGACAGATACGCAGTATTTT
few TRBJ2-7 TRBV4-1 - CASSQEWQREQYF TGCGCCAGCAGCCAAGAATGGCAGCGCGAGCAGTACTTC
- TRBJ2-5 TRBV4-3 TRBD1 CASSQEFWTGMKETQYF TGCGCCAGCAGCCAAGAATTTTGGACAGGGATGAAAGAGACCCAGTACTTC